A selection of T cell receptor beta chains follows, all from one sample in a study of T cell repertoires in cytomegalovirus infection. TCRdb passed the reads through MiXCR, listing each CDR3 protein once. The data hold 100,000 or so distinct CDR3 sequences, with approximately 16% observed a single time. Material: PBMCs. The receptors were sampled from a human donor in good health (CMV status not recorded). Some clones in this sample may be carry-over from other donors' samples. The conserved cysteine and the conserved F or W are not part of the CDR3 here.

j_gene | v_gene | CDR3aa
TRBJ2-3 | TRBV19 | ASGRQGSTDTQY
TRBJ2-7 | TRBV7-2 | ASSFRGGGAHEQY
TRBJ2-7 | TRBV10-3 | AISDGFRDEQY
TRBJ1-2 | TRBV11-3 | ASSFFDSAYGYT
TRBJ2-7 | TRBV7-2 | ASSLVGSGTASYEQY
TRBJ2-3 | TRBV7-2 | ASSFLAGVTDTQY
TRBJ2-7 | TRBV7-9 | ASSHRTYEQY
TRBJ2-3 | TRBV2 | ASARVSTDTQY
TRBJ1-1 | TRBV7-2 | ASSPERGSTEAF
TRBJ1-5 | TRBV12-3/TRBV12-4 | ASTAGINQPQH
TRBJ2-1 | TRBV20-1 | SASPTGGLSSYNEQF
TRBJ2-1 | TRBV24-1 | ATSDFEASSYNEQF
TRBJ1-2 | TRBV7-9 | ASSPRATGSNYGYT
TRBJ2-7 | TRBV20-1 | SASRPRPAFSYEQY
TRBJ2-7 | TRBV20-1 | SARGQGGGEQY
TRBJ2-3 | TRBV5-4 | ASSPGTITDTQY
TRBJ1-1 | TRBV29-1 | SVWDGENTEAF
TRBJ1-5 | TRBV18 | ASSPPSMDRLNQPQH
TRBJ2-2 | TRBV7-2 | ASSLTPSGGALNTGELF
TRBJ2-2 | TRBV7-8 | ASSLEVGELF
TRBJ2-3 | TRBV7-8 | ASSFSGAYTDTQY
TRBJ2-2 | TRBV29-1 | SVEKGANTGELF
TRBJ1-6 | TRBV7-2 | ASGDRVSSPLH
TRBJ1-1 | TRBV6-5 | ASRRISNRGETEAF
TRBJ1-5 | TRBV18 | ASSLSATLSNQPQH
TRBJ2-7 | TRBV28 | ASSSPGQGTHEQY
TRBJ1-2 | TRBV20-1 | SALTSGTVNYGYT
TRBJ2-1 | TRBV27 | ASSLTRVLEVNEQF
TRBJ2-7 | TRBV6-5 | ASSRGQSIYYEQY
TRBJ2-6 | TRBV7-9 | ASSLGASGLSGANVLT
TRBJ1-2 | TRBV7-9 | ASSSPGNRDPYGYT
TRBJ1-3 | TRBV4-3 | ASCQDPTANSGNTIY
TRBJ2-1 | TRBV7-2 | ASSLDFSPYNEQF
TRBJ2-3 | TRBV2 | ASNAILTAYTQY
TRBJ2-7 | TRBV7-2 | ASSLDGMGEQY
TRBJ2-4 | TRBV20-1 | SARPPGRNIQY
TRBJ2-5 | TRBV7-6 | ASSLVGGPEETQY
TRBJ2-5 | TRBV29-1 | SVPGTSKQETQY
TRBJ1-5 | TRBV20-1 | SASSGTRGNQPQH
TRBJ1-5 | TRBV11-2 | ASSQQGQANQPQH
TRBJ2-7 | TRBV29-1 | SVRDSSYEQY
TRBJ2-3 | TRBV20-1 | SASSSGGAGTETDTQY
TRBJ2-5 | TRBV11-2 | ASRSLAGGRETQY
TRBJ1-4 | TRBV18 | ASSRKATGQATNEKLF
TRBJ2-6 | TRBV7-3 | ASSPTRARDGYLSGANVLT
TRBJ2-3 | TRBV5-1 | ASGVRASTDTQY
TRBJ2-7 | TRBV6-5 | ASSYGTYGSSYEQY